The 30 T cell receptor beta chains listed next were all sequenced from one sample in a study of blood T cell repertoires in COVID-19. Profiling relied on immunoSEQ multiplex PCR, and the TCRdb table lists in-frame clones only, not all of them. The sample consists of 110,000 to 150,000 clones, 78% of them appearing once. The specimen was PBMCs or T cells enriched from blood (not recorded which). These receptor sequences come from a woman aged 50 to 60 who had recovered from COVID-19.

In DNA form, the CDR3 reads TGTGCCAGCAGCCAAGAGTTTGGTAGTAATTCACCCCTCCACTTT. Its protein is CASSQEFGSNSPLHF. The V gene is TRBV11-2, the J gene TRBJ1-6; no clear D. CDR1 and CDR2 (germline): SGHAT, FQNNGV. This CDR3 is built from 15 residues. Trimming pared 5 bases from V and 6 bases from J, leaving 14 bases between.

There are a few counts of this clone. The chain joins TRBV5-6 to TRBJ1-4; the match to TRBD1 covers 7 bases. The CDR3 has 15 residues. Germline trimming cut 4 bases from V and 8 bases from J; bases unmatched to any gene: 11. In germline, CDR1 is SGHDT, CDR2 YYEEEE. This CDR3 reads CASSPIRGTDEKLFF. For the CDR3, the DNA is TGTGCCAGCAGCCCAATCCGGGGGACAGACGAAAAACTGTTTTTT.

V gene TRBV4-1 combines with J gene TRBJ1-1; the match to TRBD1 covers 9 bases. J lost 0 bases, V lost 4 bases, and 9 bases had no gene match. This CDR3 spans 17 amino acids. CDR1 and CDR2 (germline): MGHRA, YSYEKL. As DNA, the CDR3 is TGCGCCAGCAGCCTAAGGGACAGGGAGGACATGAACACTGAAGCTTTCTTT. It specifies CASSLRDREDMNTEAFF.

The V call is TRBV6-5, the J call TRBJ2-1; 8 bases line up with TRBD1. The ends lost 6 bases at V and 8 bases at J; junction bases unmatched: 12. The CDR3 has 15 residues. Looked up from germline, CDR1 is MNHEY and CDR2 is SVGAGI. CDR3 sequence: CASRSPRQGTDEQFF. Written as DNA, the CDR3 is TGTGCCAGCAGATCCCCCAGACAGGGGACGGATGAGCAGTTCTTC.

This clone was found many times. The chain employs TRBV21-1 and TRBJ2-5; the listed D gene, TRBD2, was not tested against the DNA. TRBV21-1 is classified as a pseudogene. The CDR3 consists of 17 residues. The CDR3 here is CASSTPGDSRVEETQYF. The CDR3 coding sequence is TGTGCCAGCAGCACACCCGGGGACTCAAGGGTGGAAGAGACCCAGTACTTC.

This sequence joins TRBV2 and TRBJ1-2; 12 bases fit TRBD1. The CDR3 totals 13 residues. Germline values: CDR1 SNHLY, CDR2 FYNNEI. J gave up 6 bases and V 8 bases, and 4 bases lay outside the gene matches. This CDR3 reads CASGTGGWDGYTF. In DNA, the CDR3 is TGTGCCAGCGGGACAGGGGGCTGGGATGGCTACACCTTC.

J is TRBJ2-6 and V is TRBV25-1, with a possible D match to TRBD2 (6 bases). Deletions cut 6 bases from V and 0 bases from J, with 15 bases between. The CDR3 loop spans 17 amino acids. Germline CDR1 is MGHDK and CDR2 is SYGVNS. The CDR3 reads CASRGDSARSGANVLTF. As DNA, the CDR3 is TGTGCCAGCAGGGGGGACTCAGCTCGCTCTGGGGCCAACGTCCTGACTTTC.

The chain employs TRBV2 and TRBJ1-6; D is unclear. Germline assignment: CDR1 SNHLY and CDR2 FYNNEI. The V gene lost 11 bases and the J gene lost 7 bases, with 18 bases spanning the gap. The CDR3 has 14 residues. The CDR3 DNA reads as TGTGCCCAAACTAGGCGTAGTGGAAATTCACCCCTCCACTTT. Translation gives CAQTRRSGNSPLHF.

The chain is built from TRBV19 and TRBJ1-2; 12 bases agree with TRBD1. The CDR3 totals 15 residues. Germline CDR1 LNHDA, CDR2 SQIVND (reference sequence). Unmatched junction bases numbered 7, after V lost 4 bases and J lost 7 bases. The CDR3 spells CASSTSGTGGRGYTF. The CDR3 nucleotides are TGTGCCAGTAGTACCTCCGGGACAGGGGGCCGTGGCTACACCTTC.

The genes are TRBV19 and TRBJ1-5, with TRBD1 matching over 11 bases. The germline V gene has CDR1 LNHDA and CDR2 SQIVND (reference sequence). This CDR3 has 19 amino acids. Unmatched junction bases numbered 11, after V lost 3 bases and J lost 1 base. CDR3 sequence reads: CASSIGQGAGFGSNQPQHF. The DNA of the CDR3 is TGTGCCAGTAGTATTGGACAGGGGGCTGGATTTGGGAGCAATCAGCCCCAGCATTTT.

The chain couples TRBV7-3 to TRBJ2-5, with a weak D call TRBD1 (5 bases). The CDR3 is 14 residues long. Germline CDR1 SGHTA, CDR2 FQGTGA. Trimming pared 1 base from V and 5 bases from J, leaving 11 bases between. The CDR3 sequence: CASSLIGAGETQYF. The CDR3 DNA follows: TGTGCCAGCAGCTTAATTGGGGCTGGGGAGACCCAGTACTTC.

The J gene is TRBJ2-1, the V gene TRBV4-2; 7 nucleotides match TRBD2. In germline, CDR1 is LGHNA, CDR2 YNFKEQ. This CDR3 contains 14 residues. Trimming at V came to 0 bases and at J to 11 bases, leaving 7 bases not matched to a gene. CDR3: CASSQDGGRAQQFF. CDR3 DNA: TGTGCCAGCAGCCAAGATGGGGGGAGGGCCCAGCAGTTCTTC.

The sample holds a few counts of this clone. Written as DNA, the CDR3 is TGCGCCAGCAGCCTGGGGCCCCGACAGGGGGGCAATCAGCCCCAGCATTTT. Its protein product is CASSLGPRQGGNQPQHF. The chain couples TRBV4-1 to TRBJ1-5; 9 bases match TRBD1. CDR3 length: 17 residues. The germline gives CDR1 MGHRA, CDR2 YSYEKL. After removal of 4 bases from V and 2 bases from J, the junction contained 9 bases not matched to a gene.

The rearrangement uses TRBV3-1 (or the pseudogene TRBV3-2) and TRBJ2-7; TRBD1 aligns across 9 bases. The CDR3 length is 14 residues. Germline V gene lookup returns CDR1 LGHDT and CDR2 YNNKEL (reference sequence). After removal of 8 bases from V and 7 bases from J, the junction contained 12 bases not matched to a gene. CDR3 bases: TGTGCCAGCGGAGCCGGGACAGGGTATGGTGAGCAGTACTTC. Its protein is CASGAGTGYGEQYF.

The table lists this clone with a few counts. The V call is TRBV27, the J call TRBJ2-2; D not certain. The CDR3 is made up of 13 amino acids. From germline, CDR1 is MNHEY and CDR2 SMNVEV (reference sequence). DNA of the CDR3: TGTGCATGCCGGCAAAGCGTTTCCGGGGAGCTGTTTTTT. It is translated as CACRQSVSGELFF.

The genes are TRBV5-1 and TRBJ2-7, with 8 bases aligning to TRBD2. The CDR3 spans 14 residues. Germline CDR1 is SGHRS and CDR2 is YFSETQ. The ends lost 0 bases at V and 7 bases at J; junction bases unmatched: 6. The CDR3 region is CASSLDGGAREQYF. Written as DNA, the CDR3 is TGCGCCAGCAGCTTGGACGGGGGGGCCAGGGAGCAGTACTTC.

The V call is TRBV28, the J call TRBJ2-5; weak D call: TRBD2 (5 bases). The germline V gene encodes CDR1 MDHEN and CDR2 SYDVKM. V was cut by 6 bases and J by 2 bases, with 10 bases left in between. This CDR3 contains 13 residues. In DNA, the CDR3 is TGTGCCAGCAGCTTGGGCGGGCAAGAGACCCAGTACTTC. This sequence encodes CASSLGGQETQYF.

The V call is TRBV28, the J call TRBJ1-1; D perhaps matches TRBD1 (5 bases). Trimming shortened V by 6 bases and J by 3 bases, and 26 bases separated the two germline ends. CDR3 length: 18 amino acids. Germline CDR1 MDHEN, CDR2 SYDVKM. CDR3 residues: CASSPPGQATRRDTEAFF. The CDR3 nucleotides are TGTGCCAGCAGCCCCCCGGGGCAGGCAACCCGGAGGGACACTGAAGCTTTCTTT.

The CDR3 loop is CASSLGWTYEQYF. Here the CDR3 DNA reads TGTGCCAGCAGTTTGGGCTGGACCTACGAGCAGTACTTC. The chain recombines TRBV12-3 or TRBV12-4 with TRBJ2-7; D gene ambiguous. Trimming cost V 3 bases and J 2 bases, with 8 bases left between them. The CDR3 has 13 residues.

The gene calls are TRBV19 and TRBJ2-2; 8 bases align to TRBD2. The trim removed 8 bases at V and 5 bases at J, leaving 7 bases unmatched. Germline values: CDR1 LNHDA, CDR2 SQIVND (reference sequence). The CDR3 runs 14 residues. The CDR3 spells CASRSGGRTGELFF. The CDR3 DNA follows: TGTGCCAGTCGGAGCGGGGGTCGAACCGGGGAGCTGTTTTTT.

The chain couples TRBV5-1 to TRBJ2-7; D perhaps matches TRBD1 (5 bases). The germline gives CDR1 SGHRS, CDR2 YFSETQ. V was cut by 2 bases and J by 7 bases, with 13 bases left in between. CDR3 length: 13 residues. The CDR3 reads CASSFGGAREQYF. CDR3 DNA sequence: TGCGCCAGCAGCTTCGGTGGGGCGCGGGAGCAGTACTTC. The entire variable domain, with the rest obtained from reference TRBV5-1 and TRBJ2-7, is as follows: KAGVTQTPRYLIKTRGQQVTLSCSPISGHRSVSWYQQTPGQGLQFLFEYFSETQRNKGNFPGRFSGRQFSNSRSEMNVSTLELGDSALYLCASSFGGAREQYFGPGTRLTVT.

The rearrangement links TRBV7-2 to TRBJ1-2, with D possibly being TRBD1 (6 bases). CDR3 length equals 14 residues. Germline assignment: CDR1 SGHTA and CDR2 FQGNSA. V was shortened by 2 bases and J by 4 bases, with 11 bases between the two germline ends. The CDR3 DNA reads as TGTGCCAGCAGCTTAAGCGGGGGCGGCTATGGCTACACCTTC. Translation gives CASSLSGGGYGYTF.

This chain joins TRBV4-1 and TRBJ1-3; maybe TRBD1 (6 bases). The germline V gene encodes CDR1 MGHRA and CDR2 YSYEKL. The CDR3 totals 17 residues. V dropped 3 bases and J dropped 0 bases, with 15 bases sitting between them. This chain's CDR3 is CASSHPTGASSGNTIYF. The CDR3 DNA sequence: TGCGCCAGCAGCCACCCGACAGGTGCCAGCTCTGGAAACACCATATATTTT.

The chain carries TRBV12-1 and TRBJ1-6; TRBD1, the D gene given by the table, was not confirmed from the DNA. TRBV12-1 is marked as a pseudogene. The CDR3 length is 18 residues. CDR3 protein: CATGVAPGQSRLNSPLHF. The CDR3 nucleotides read TGTGCCACAGGAGTGGCCCCGGGACAGTCCAGACTCAATTCACCCCTCCACTTT.

This chain uses TRBV5-5 with TRBJ2-5; D is unresolved. The V and J ends lost 4 bases and 1 base respectively, with 11 bases between them. CDR1 is SGHKS and CDR2 is YYEKEE in the germline V gene (reference sequence). This CDR3 contains 14 residues. The CDR3 DNA is TGTGCCAGCAGCGGAACAGATTCCCAAGAGACCCAGTACTTC. Its protein product is CASSGTDSQETQYF.

A word on this clone: Other DNA sequences of this sample code for an identical CDR3. The rearrangement joins TRBV28 to TRBJ1-3; D is unresolved. Germline loops: CDR1 MDHEN, CDR2 SYDVKM. V shed 9 bases and J shed 4 bases, with 10 bases lying between them. This CDR3 is 12 amino acids long. This CDR3 is CASSLSGNTIYF. For the CDR3, the DNA is TGTGCCAGTTCCTTATCGGGAAACACCATATATTTT.

This clone was detected only a few times. The V and J genes are TRBV5-4 and TRBJ1-4, with 9 bases identical to TRBD1. J was trimmed by 6 bases and V by 3 bases; bases with no gene match: 3. In germline, CDR1 is SGHNT, CDR2 YYREEE (reference sequence). This CDR3 has 14 residues. CDR3 sequence (DNA): TGTGCCAGCAGCTGGGACAGGGAGGATGAAAAACTGTTTTTT. Its protein is CASSWDREDEKLFF.

The chain links TRBV11-2 to TRBJ2-4, with 8 bases matching TRBD2. V lost 6 bases to trimming and J lost 3 bases; unmatched junction nucleotides: 16. There are 18 residues in the CDR3. Looked up from germline, CDR1 is SGHAT and CDR2 is FQNNGV. The CDR3 loop is CASRPKGGGPKGKNIQYF. CDR3 DNA sequence: TGTGCCAGCAGACCGAAGGGCGGGGGGCCGAAAGGCAAAAACATTCAGTACTTC.

This clone was found a few times. This rearrangement joins TRBV7-9 to TRBJ2-1, with TRBD2 matching 15 bases. The CDR3 covers 17 residues. The V gene end was trimmed by 5 bases and the J gene end by 4 bases; junction bases not matched to a gene: 6. Germline loops: CDR1 SEHNR, CDR2 FQNEAQ (reference sequence). In DNA, the CDR3 is TGTGCCAGCAGCCCAGGGACTAGCGGGGGGAATTACAATGAGCAGTTCTTC. It encodes CASSPGTSGGNYNEQFF.

This clone has just one count. This sequence joins TRBV28 and TRBJ1-1, with 7 positions matching TRBD1. V shed 2 bases and J 3 bases; nucleotides not matched to a gene: 6. Per germline, CDR1 MDHEN and CDR2 SYDVKM. This CDR3 comprises 15 residues. The CDR3 DNA is TGTGCCAGCAGTTTACGGGACACAGGGGACACTGAAGCTTTCTTT. Its protein is CASSLRDTGDTEAFF.